Described below is a single T cell receptor (beta chain) sequence and its context. Germline values: CDR1 SGHDT, CDR2 YYEEEE. The CDR3 extends over 15 amino acids. With 3 bases clipped from V and 3 bases from J, the junction kept 7 bases outside the gene matches. The record originates from a study of blood T cell repertoires in COVID-19. Study summary: The study drew acute and convalescent COVID-19 samples from the United States, Italy and Spain.

Assay: immunoSEQ multiplex PCR; the TCRdb copy retains only in-frame clones and omits some. The sample has approximately 140,000 clones, approximately 86% seen once; the top ten hold about 3.2%. The chain recombines TRBV5-6 with TRBJ2-7; 9 bases are shared with TRBD2. The receptor was derived from a woman between 40 and 55 years old with active or convalescent COVID-19. Sequencing input: peripheral blood. The CDR3 loop reads CASSWQTSGLYEQYF. The CDR3 bases are TGTGCCAGCAGCTGGCAGACTAGCGGCCTCTACGAGCAGTACTTC.